Listed below are T cell receptor beta chains from one sample, sequenced in a study of T cell responses to AZD1222 COVID-19 vaccine. Using immunoSEQ multiplex PCR, the repertoire was profiled, and TCRdb retains in-frame clones only, with some absent. The table records approximately 110,000 clones, about 91% of them present only once. The sample here was peripheral blood, taken on day 0 of AZD1222 vaccination. The receptors shown here come from an adult in good health. The CDR3 runs from the conserved cysteine through the conserved F or W. The D gene is left open where the match is weak. Clone size is stated in some rows and not others, as once, few, many or a class when expanded.

CDR3nt: TGTGCCAGCAGCACCGGACAGGGACATATCGGGGAGCTGTTTTTT
CDR3aa: CASSTGQGHIGELFF
v_gene: TRBV6-2/TRBV6-3
d_gene: TRBD1
j_gene: TRBJ2-2
abundance: -
len: 15

CDR3nt: TGCGCCAGCAGCCATGAGGGGGATGAGCAGTTCTTC
CDR3aa: CASSHEGDEQFF
v_gene: TRBV4-3
d_gene: -
j_gene: TRBJ2-1
abundance: few
len: 12

CDR3nt: TGTGCCAGCTCACCACCGGACAGAAGAGAGACCCAGTACTTC
CDR3aa: CASSPPDRRETQYF
v_gene: TRBV18
d_gene: -
j_gene: TRBJ2-5
abundance: -
len: 14

CDR3nt: TGTGCCAGCAGTCCGCCCCGGGATTCACCCCTCCACTTT
CDR3aa: CASSPPRDSPLHF
v_gene: TRBV6-5
d_gene: -
j_gene: TRBJ1-6
abundance: once
len: 13

CDR3nt: TGTGCCAGCAGCTACGAGACAGGGGGGCATTCACCCCTCCACTTT
CDR3aa: CASSYETGGHSPLHF
v_gene: TRBV7-2
d_gene: TRBD1
j_gene: TRBJ1-6
abundance: once
len: 15

CDR3nt: TGTGCCAGCAGTTACGCCCCCGGGGCAGGAGCTGTGGGCTACACCTTC
CDR3aa: CASSYAPGAGAVGYTF
v_gene: TRBV27
d_gene: -
j_gene: TRBJ1-2
abundance: -
len: 16

CDR3nt: TGTGCCAGCAGCGTAGCCCCCCTCGGGACAAGTAGCGGGGTAGCCAAAAACATTCAGTACTTC
CDR3aa: CASSVAPLGTSSGVAKNIQYF
v_gene: TRBV7-8
d_gene: TRBD2
j_gene: TRBJ2-4
abundance: -
len: 21

CDR3nt: TGTGCCAGCAGCTCCCATGGGGGGGGCACAGATACGCAGTATTTT
CDR3aa: CASSSHGGGTDTQYF
v_gene: TRBV6-6
d_gene: TRBD2
j_gene: TRBJ2-3
abundance: -
len: 15

CDR3nt: TGTGCCAGCAGTCACGGCGGTTTCGGCACTGAAGCTTTCTTT
CDR3aa: CASSHGGFGTEAFF
v_gene: TRBV7-9
d_gene: -
j_gene: TRBJ1-1
abundance: once
len: 14

CDR3nt: TGTGCCAGCAGCCCCCAACTCCACGGGGGGGGCTACGAGCAGTACTTC
CDR3aa: CASSPQLHGGGYEQYF
v_gene: TRBV11-2
d_gene: TRBD2
j_gene: TRBJ2-7
abundance: -
len: 16

CDR3nt: TGTGCCAGCAGTGAAGTCGGGGGTTCACCCCTCCACTTT
CDR3aa: CASSEVGGSPLHF
v_gene: TRBV6-1
d_gene: -
j_gene: TRBJ1-6
abundance: -
len: 13

CDR3nt: TGTGCCAGTAGTGTGACCGTTGAAGCTTTCTTT
CDR3aa: CASSVTVEAFF
v_gene: TRBV19
d_gene: -
j_gene: TRBJ1-1
abundance: -
len: 11

CDR3nt: TGCAGTGCTAGTTTCTCCCAAAGCAATCAGCCCCAGCATTTT
CDR3aa: CSASFSQSNQPQHF
v_gene: TRBV20-1
d_gene: -
j_gene: TRBJ1-5
abundance: -
len: 14

CDR3nt: TGCGCCAGCAGCTTGGTTAGGGGGCGAGCGAACACTGAAGCTTTCTTT
CDR3aa: CASSLVRGRANTEAFF
v_gene: TRBV5-1
d_gene: TRBD1
j_gene: TRBJ1-1
abundance: -
len: 16

CDR3nt: TGTGCCAGCAGCTTAATTCGGGAAGGTACGCAGTATTTT
CDR3aa: CASSLIREGTQYF
v_gene: TRBV7-2
d_gene: -
j_gene: TRBJ2-3
abundance: -
len: 13

CDR3nt: TGTGCCAGCAGCGCCCCAGGCCCCAATGAGCAGTTCTTC
CDR3aa: CASSAPGPNEQFF
v_gene: TRBV5-4
d_gene: -
j_gene: TRBJ2-1
abundance: once
len: 13

CDR3nt: TGTGCCAGCAGTCGCCGGACAGGGAAAGATAACTATGGCTACACCTTC
CDR3aa: CASSRRTGKDNYGYTF
v_gene: TRBV28
d_gene: TRBD1
j_gene: TRBJ1-2
abundance: few
len: 16

CDR3nt: TGTGCCAGCAGCTTAGGCGAGAGGGCTGAAGCTTTCTTT
CDR3aa: CASSLGERAEAFF
v_gene: TRBV7-3
d_gene: -
j_gene: TRBJ1-1
abundance: -
len: 13

CDR3nt: TGTGCCAGCAGCTTGGTGTTTGCGGGAGCTGGCACAGATACGCAGTATTTT
CDR3aa: CASSLVFAGAGTDTQYF
v_gene: TRBV7-2
d_gene: TRBD2
j_gene: TRBJ2-3
abundance: -
len: 17

CDR3nt: TGCGCCAGCAGCCAAGGACAGGCGTATAATTCACCCCTCCACTTT
CDR3aa: CASSQGQAYNSPLHF
v_gene: TRBV4-1
d_gene: -
j_gene: TRBJ1-6
abundance: -
len: 15

CDR3nt: TGTGCCAGCAGTTTATCGCTAGGGGGCGTCACTGAAGCTTTCTTT
CDR3aa: CASSLSLGGVTEAFF
v_gene: TRBV27
d_gene: TRBD1
j_gene: TRBJ1-1
abundance: -
len: 15

CDR3nt: TGTGCCAGCAGCCCAGGGACCATATCAGTCCATCAAGAGACCCAGTACTTC
CDR3aa: CASSPGTISVHQETQYF
v_gene: TRBV9
d_gene: -
j_gene: TRBJ2-5
abundance: -
len: 17

CDR3nt: TGTGCCAGCAGTTACGCGCTGAACACTGAAGCTTTCTTT
CDR3aa: CASSYALNTEAFF
v_gene: TRBV6-6
d_gene: -
j_gene: TRBJ1-1
abundance: -
len: 13

CDR3nt: TGTGCCAGCAGCTCCCCGAGGGGGGGCGCGTACAATGAGCAGTTCTTC
CDR3aa: CASSSPRGGAYNEQFF
v_gene: TRBV11-2
d_gene: -
j_gene: TRBJ2-1
abundance: once
len: 16

CDR3nt: TGTGCCAGCAGTTCAGCCTCGGGTCTAGCGGGTGTTCCCGGGGAGCTGTTTTTT
CDR3aa: CASSSASGLAGVPGELFF
v_gene: TRBV6-2/TRBV6-3
d_gene: TRBD2
j_gene: TRBJ2-2
abundance: -
len: 18

CDR3nt: TGTGCCAGCAGCCCTCTTGGCGCGGGGACACCCCAGTTCACTGAAGCTTTCTTT
CDR3aa: CASSPLGAGTPQFTEAFF
v_gene: TRBV11-2
d_gene: -
j_gene: TRBJ1-1
abundance: -
len: 18

CDR3nt: TGTGCCAGCAGCTTCATAGTGTCCGAGCAGTTCTTC
CDR3aa: CASSFIVSEQFF
v_gene: TRBV11-2
d_gene: -
j_gene: TRBJ2-1
abundance: few
len: 12

CDR3nt: TGTGCCAGCAGCCGCGACAGCCGGGGCTACACCTTC
CDR3aa: CASSRDSRGYTF
v_gene: TRBV6-2/TRBV6-3
d_gene: -
j_gene: TRBJ1-2
abundance: -
len: 12

CDR3nt: TGTGCCAGCAGCCCCAGGGGCTCGTCACCCCTCCACTTT
CDR3aa: CASSPRGSSPLHF
v_gene: TRBV12-3/TRBV12-4
d_gene: -
j_gene: TRBJ1-6
abundance: -
len: 13

CDR3nt: TGTGCCAGCAGCTTAGGCCACCAGGGGAATCAAGAGACCCAGTACTTC
CDR3aa: CASSLGHQGNQETQYF
v_gene: TRBV13
d_gene: -
j_gene: TRBJ2-5
abundance: once
len: 16

CDR3nt: TGTGCCAGCAGCCAGCCGGGACAGGGCAATCAGCCCCAGCATTTT
CDR3aa: CASSQPGQGNQPQHF
v_gene: TRBV4-2
d_gene: TRBD1
j_gene: TRBJ1-5
abundance: -
len: 15

CDR3nt: TGTGCCAGCAGCGGTGGGACGGATTATGGCTACACCTTC
CDR3aa: CASSGGTDYGYTF
v_gene: TRBV5-6
d_gene: -
j_gene: TRBJ1-2
abundance: -
len: 13

CDR3nt: TGCAGCGTATTAACCGGGACAGGGCATAGTCAGCCCCAGCATTTT
CDR3aa: CSVLTGTGHSQPQHF
v_gene: TRBV29-1
d_gene: TRBD1
j_gene: TRBJ1-5
abundance: few
len: 15

CDR3nt: TGTGCCAGCAGCGCCCGGGACATTAAAAAAGAGACCCAGTACTTC
CDR3aa: CASSARDIKKETQYF
v_gene: TRBV9
d_gene: -
j_gene: TRBJ2-5
abundance: -
len: 15

CDR3nt: TGCGCCAGCAGCTTGGCCGGCAGTCAAGAGACCCAGTACTTC
CDR3aa: CASSLAGSQETQYF
v_gene: TRBV5-1
d_gene: -
j_gene: TRBJ2-5
abundance: -
len: 14

CDR3nt: TGTGCCAGCAGCATACTACAAGTCACGGACGAGCAGTACTTC
CDR3aa: CASSILQVTDEQYF
v_gene: TRBV13
d_gene: -
j_gene: TRBJ2-7
abundance: -
len: 14

CDR3nt: TGTGCCAGCAGGGGGGTTTATGAAAAACTGTTTTTT
CDR3aa: CASRGVYEKLFF
v_gene: TRBV12-3/TRBV12-4
d_gene: -
j_gene: TRBJ1-4
abundance: -
len: 12

CDR3nt: TGTGCCAGCAGTTTCGGAGGGATTACTGAAAAACTGTTTTTT
CDR3aa: CASSFGGITEKLFF
v_gene: TRBV28
d_gene: -
j_gene: TRBJ1-4
abundance: few
len: 14

CDR3nt: TGTGCCAGCGACACTGGCGGAAACTATGGCTACACCTTC
CDR3aa: CASDTGGNYGYTF
v_gene: TRBV5-6
d_gene: -
j_gene: TRBJ1-2
abundance: -
len: 13

CDR3nt: TGCGCCAGCAGCTGGGGCGGGGTGGACTATGGCTACACCTTC
CDR3aa: CASSWGGVDYGYTF
v_gene: TRBV5-1
d_gene: -
j_gene: TRBJ1-2
abundance: -
len: 14

CDR3nt: TGTGCCAGCACCCGGGCCCTTAGCACAGATACGCAGTATTTT
CDR3aa: CASTRALSTDTQYF
v_gene: TRBV28
d_gene: -
j_gene: TRBJ2-3
abundance: -
len: 14

CDR3nt: TGCGCCAGCAGCAAGGCAGGTGGGACAGGGAACACTGAAGCTTTCTTT
CDR3aa: CASSKAGGTGNTEAFF
v_gene: TRBV4-1
d_gene: TRBD1
j_gene: TRBJ1-1
abundance: -
len: 16

CDR3nt: TGTGCCAGCAGCTTAGGATATAATGGCTACACCTTC
CDR3aa: CASSLGYNGYTF
v_gene: TRBV7-2
d_gene: -
j_gene: TRBJ1-2
abundance: -
len: 12

CDR3nt: TGTGCCAGCTCACCAGGAAATAATTCACCCCTCCACTTT
CDR3aa: CASSPGNNSPLHF
v_gene: TRBV18
d_gene: -
j_gene: TRBJ1-6
abundance: -
len: 13

CDR3nt: TGCGCCAGCAGCTCCGGACTAGCGGGGGGAGAAGAGACCCAGTACTTC
CDR3aa: CASSSGLAGGEETQYF
v_gene: TRBV5-1
d_gene: TRBD2
j_gene: TRBJ2-5
abundance: -
len: 16

CDR3nt: TGCAGCGTTGAGGGGATAGAAGGCGGGATCCCCTCCTACGAGCAGTACTTC
CDR3aa: CSVEGIEGGIPSYEQYF
v_gene: TRBV29-1
d_gene: -
j_gene: TRBJ2-7
abundance: -
len: 17

CDR3nt: TGTGCCAGTAGTATAGTGGGGACAGGGGGCACAGATACGCAGTATTTT
CDR3aa: CASSIVGTGGTDTQYF
v_gene: TRBV19
d_gene: TRBD1
j_gene: TRBJ2-3
abundance: -
len: 16

CDR3nt: TGTGCCACCACAATTGATAGCAATCAGCCCCAGCATTTT
CDR3aa: CATTIDSNQPQHF
v_gene: TRBV7-2
d_gene: -
j_gene: TRBJ1-5
abundance: -
len: 13

CDR3nt: TGTGCCAGCAGCAAAAGAGGGGGGAGCACAGATACGCAGTATTTT
CDR3aa: CASSKRGGSTDTQYF
v_gene: TRBV2
d_gene: -
j_gene: TRBJ2-3
abundance: -
len: 15

CDR3nt: TGTGCCAGCAGCTTAGGGGTCTTAAGCACAGATACGCAGTATTTT
CDR3aa: CASSLGVLSTDTQYF
v_gene: TRBV7-2
d_gene: -
j_gene: TRBJ2-3
abundance: few
len: 15

CDR3nt: TGTGCCAGCAGCGTGGACAGGGGGCGGCTTAACACTGAAGCTTTCTTT
CDR3aa: CASSVDRGRLNTEAFF
v_gene: TRBV5-6
d_gene: TRBD1
j_gene: TRBJ1-1
abundance: -
len: 16

CDR3nt: TGTGCCAGCAGCTTAGGGGTGGTTTCCGAGCAGTACTTC
CDR3aa: CASSLGVVSEQYF
v_gene: TRBV11-3
d_gene: -
j_gene: TRBJ2-7
abundance: -
len: 13

CDR3nt: TGTGCCAGTAGTATCCCCCCAAGCCCCTCTGGAAACACCATATATTTT
CDR3aa: CASSIPPSPSGNTIYF
v_gene: TRBV19
d_gene: -
j_gene: TRBJ1-3
abundance: -
len: 16

CDR3nt: TGTGCCAGCAGTTCCCCCGATGGCTACACCTTC
CDR3aa: CASSSPDGYTF
v_gene: TRBV6-6
d_gene: -
j_gene: TRBJ1-2
abundance: -
len: 11

CDR3nt: TGTGCCAGCAGTGCCGGGGCTGACGGAAACACCATATATTTT
CDR3aa: CASSAGADGNTIYF
v_gene: TRBV2
d_gene: -
j_gene: TRBJ1-3
abundance: once
len: 14

CDR3nt: TGCGCCAGCAGTCCCCGGGGAGATAGCACAGATACGCAGTATTTT
CDR3aa: CASSPRGDSTDTQYF
v_gene: TRBV10-2
d_gene: -
j_gene: TRBJ2-3
abundance: -
len: 15

CDR3nt: TGCAGCGGAGGACAGGGGGCGAAGGGCGGCTACACCTTC
CDR3aa: CSGGQGAKGGYTF
v_gene: TRBV29-1
d_gene: TRBD1
j_gene: TRBJ1-2
abundance: -
len: 13